A single sample is the source of the 4 T cell receptor beta chains below, sequenced in a study of blood T cell repertoires in COVID-19. Profiling relied on immunoSEQ multiplex PCR, and the TCRdb table lists in-frame clones only, not all of them. In the table there are about 150,000 clones, 70% to 80% of which are singletons. The sequenced material came from peripheral blood. The receptors come from a woman in her 70s with COVID-19, enrolled during active disease.

This chain connects TRBV19 to TRBJ2-5; 12 positions match TRBD2. The length of the CDR3 is 17 residues. V was clipped by 4 bases and J by 4 bases; unmatched bases: 10. CDR1 is LNHDA, CDR2 SQIVND, per germline (reference sequence). This CDR3 is CASSTWTSGVSGETQYF. The CDR3 coding sequence is TGTGCCAGTAGTACCTGGACTAGCGGGGTATCTGGAGAGACCCAGTACTTC.

This clone occurred a few times. This rearrangement joins TRBV28 to TRBJ1-1, with D possibly being TRBD1 (5 bases). This CDR3 is 13 amino acids long. The germline V gene has CDR1 MDHEN and CDR2 SYDVKM. The V end lost 6 bases, the J end lost 7 bases, and 15 bases lay between the germline ends. The DNA for the CDR3 is TGTGCCAGCAGACCGACAGCCGAGTTTGAAGCTTTCTTT. It translates to CASRPTAEFEAFF.

CDR3 sequence reads: CASTQTRRDRADGYTF. CDR3 in DNA: TGTGCCAGTACCCAAACCCGTCGGGACAGGGCCGATGGCTACACCTTC. The J gene is TRBJ1-2, the V gene TRBV19; TRBD1 matches at 9 bases. The length of the CDR3 is 16 residues. From germline, CDR1 is LNHDA and CDR2 SQIVND (reference sequence). V shed 7 bases, J shed 6 bases, and the junction held 15 bases outside the gene matches.

The gene calls are TRBV4-2 and TRBJ2-1, with TRBD2 identical over 13 bases. The CDR3 runs 18 residues. The V gene end was trimmed by 4 bases and the J gene end by 1 base; junction bases not matched to a gene: 7. Germline-derived CDR1 and CDR2 are LGHNA and YNFKEQ. This chain's CDR3 is CASSLQTSGGTSYNEQFF. CDR3 DNA sequence: TGTGCCAGCAGCCTGCAGACTAGCGGGGGGACTTCCTACAATGAGCAGTTCTTC.